What follows are 10 T cell receptor beta chains derived from one specimen sequenced in a study of blood T cell repertoires in COVID-19. Some clones are missing from TCRdb's copy, which holds only in-frame ones; the method was immunoSEQ multiplex PCR. This sample yields roughly 380,000 clones, of which around 90% are seen a single time; about 3.9% belongs to the top ten. The sample taken for sequencing was peripheral blood. The receptor source for this set is a woman in her fifties or sixties with COVID-19, enrolled during active disease.

The chain has TRBV7-9 and TRBJ1-2; D is possibly TRBD1 (5 bases). Per the germline V gene, CDR1 is SEHNR and CDR2 is FQNEAQ (reference sequence). CDR3 length: 15 residues. Trimming cost V 5 bases and J 6 bases, with 19 bases left between them. The CDR3 region has the DNA TGTGCCAGCAGCCTGGGTGCGGGGACCAAGGATGGCTACACCTTC. As protein: CASSLGAGTKDGYTF. Variable domain in full (rest from reference TRBV7-9 and TRBJ1-2): DTGVSQNPRHKITKRGQNVTFRCDPISEHNRLYWYRQTLGQGPEFLTYFQNEAQLEKSRLLSDRFSAERPKGSFSTLEIQRTEQGDSAMYLCASSLGAGTKDGYTFGSGTRLTVV.

J is TRBJ1-5 and V is TRBV6-5; D ambiguous. This CDR3 contains 14 residues. Trimming left V 5 bases short and J 4 bases short, with 12 bases between. Germline V CDR1 and CDR2: MNHEY, SVGAGI. In nucleotides, the CDR3 is TGTGCCAGCAGTCCCTTGGTACAAAATCAGCCCCAGCATTTT. Its translation: CASSPLVQNQPQHF.

The chain combines TRBV11-3 with TRBJ2-1; 13 nucleotides align to TRBD2. CDR3 size: 15 residues. V trimming: 4 bases; J trimming: 9 bases; junction bases outside the gene matches: 6. Germline V lookup: CDR1 SGHNT, CDR2 YENEEA. The CDR3 nucleotides are TGTGCCAGCAGCTATACTAGCGGGGGGGTTAGTGAGCAGTTCTTC. Translated, it gives CASSYTSGGVSEQFF.

The V and J genes are TRBV5-1 and TRBJ2-2; unclear D gene. CDR3 length: 15 residues. Germline CDR1 and CDR2: SGHRS and YFSETQ. Trimming pared 0 bases from V and 1 base from J, leaving 7 bases between. CDR3 sequence: CASSLVPLNTGELFF. For the CDR3, the DNA is TGCGCCAGCAGCTTGGTTCCTTTGAACACCGGGGAGCTGTTTTTT.

The table lists this clone with a few counts. DNA of the CDR3: TGTGCCAGCAGCCCCCCCCAGAAAATGAACACTGAAGCTTTCTTT. Residues: CASSPPQKMNTEAFF. This chain joins TRBV7-9 and TRBJ1-1; D not certain. Germline V gene lookup returns CDR1 SEHNR and CDR2 FQNEAQ (reference sequence). V dropped 5 bases and J dropped 0 bases, with 13 bases sitting between them. CDR3 size: 15 residues.

V gene TRBV6-5 combines with J gene TRBJ1-1, with D unclear. The germline V gene has CDR1 MNHEY and CDR2 SVGAGI. The CDR3 has 14 amino acids. The ends were cut back, 6 bases at V and 8 bases at J, with 19 bases in the middle. The CDR3 nucleotides are TGTGCCAGCAGCCGGGATAGGGCACAAGGAGAAGCTTTCTTT. It codes for CASSRDRAQGEAFF.

The chain uses TRBV6-5 and TRBJ1-3; D possibly corresponds to TRBD1 (6 bases). The ends were cut back, 7 bases at V and 4 bases at J, with 17 bases in the middle. The CDR3 is made up of 15 amino acids. In germline, CDR1 is MNHEY, CDR2 SVGAGI. The CDR3 loop is CASTNAGGPGNTIYF. DNA for the CDR3: TGTGCCAGCACCAACGCCGGGGGGCCCGGAAACACCATATATTTT.

The chain couples TRBV10-3 to TRBJ1-5; weak D call: TRBD1 (5 bases). This CDR3 has 13 residues. Trimming cost V 4 bases and J 6 bases, with 10 bases left between them. The germline V gene encodes CDR1 ENHRY and CDR2 SYGVKD. CDR3 sequence: CAISGGSVQPQHF. The CDR3 nucleotides read TGTGCCATCAGTGGGGGCAGTGTTCAGCCCCAGCATTTT.

The chain has TRBV19 and TRBJ2-2; 13 nucleotides match TRBD2. This CDR3 spans 17 amino acids. V gave up 2 bases and J gave up 7 bases; unmatched junction bases: 7. Germline CDR1 and CDR2: LNHDA and SQIVND (reference sequence). The CDR3 DNA sequence: TGTGCCAGTAGTATAACTAGCGGGGGGGCCTACGGCGGGGAGCTGTTTTTT. Its translation is CASSITSGGAYGGELFF.

The rearrangement links TRBV5-5 to TRBJ2-7; 7 bases map to TRBD1. The CDR3 extends over 14 amino acids. The germline CDR1 and CDR2 sequences are SGHKS and YYEKEE (reference sequence). V was pared by 4 bases and J by 4 bases, with 8 bases of the junction left unmatched. DNA of the CDR3: TGTGCCAGCAGCGCACCGGGACAGATATACGAGCAGTACTTC. Translating it yields CASSAPGQIYEQYF.